This TCR beta chain was identified during a study of T-cell reconstitution after alpha-beta-depleted transplantation in children. The study, taken as a whole, reports: Alpha-beta T cells present about two months after transplant were reported to originate from several hundred expanded graft clones.

Germline CDR1 reads MNHEY; CDR2 reads SVGEGT. V lost 6 bases and J 10 bases, leaving 10 bases between the germline ends. The CDR3 is 11 residues long. It was with unique molecular identifiers that the TCRbeta library was prepared. TCRdb reanalysed the PCR reads using MiXCR and keeps one entry per CDR3 protein. The sample consists of 750,000 to 950,000 distinct CDR3 sequences, roughly 16% of them appearing once. Points on this clonotype: Its target is not known.

This specimen consisted of PBMCs, mostly from graft donor cells, obtained 360 days after TCRalphabeta/CD19-depleted stem cell transplant. The J gene is TRBJ2-1, the V gene TRBV6-2 or TRBV6-3, with D hard to call. The TCR originated in a male patient younger than 18 who had a stem cell transplant for acute lymphoblastic leukemia, so the T cells may come from the graft donor. CDR3 sequence: CASSQTLEQFF. CDR3 nucleotides: TGTGCCAGCAGCCAGACGTTAGAGCAGTTCTTC.